The rows below give T cell receptor beta chains drawn from one sample of a study of blood T cell repertoires in COVID-19. Libraries were prepared by immunoSEQ multiplex PCR; TCRdb keeps only in-frame clonotypes and omits some of them. The repertoire consists of around 150,000 clones, with about 77% occurring once and the leading ten covering about 8.4%. The sequencing sample was made of peripheral blood. The receptors stem from a woman in her fifties or sixties with active or convalescent COVID-19. CDR3s include the opening cysteine and the closing phenylalanine or tryptophan. Fields, in order: D gene, V gene, clone size, J gene, CDR3 DNA, CDR3 protein. A D gene is named only where the DNA matches it firmly. Clone size appears in some rows only: once, few, many, or a class for an expanded clone.

D: NA
V: TRBV4-3
size: NA
J: TRBJ1-6
DNA: TGCGCCAGCAGCTCACAGGAATATAATTCACCCCTCCACTTT
CDR3: CASSSQEYNSPLHF

D: NA
V: TRBV4-1
size: NA
J: TRBJ2-7
DNA: TGCGCCAGCAGCCAAGGTATGTCTAGCGAGACCTACGAGCAGTACTTC
CDR3: CASSQGMSSETYEQYF

D: NA
V: TRBV7-7
size: NA
J: TRBJ2-5
DNA: TGTGCTAGCAGCTTAGCCGTAGGGGGAAGTGAGACCCAGTACTTC
CDR3: CASSLAVGGSETQYF

D: NA
V: TRBV13
size: few
J: TRBJ2-3
DNA: TGTGCCAGCAGCTCCCCGGCGGGGCGTCTAGATACGCAGTATTTT
CDR3: CASSSPAGRLDTQYF

D: NA
V: TRBV18
size: NA
J: TRBJ1-3
DNA: TGTGCCAGCTCACCTCTTTATCACAGGGGAAACACCATATATTTT
CDR3: CASSPLYHRGNTIYF

D: NA
V: TRBV15
size: once
J: TRBJ2-7
DNA: TGTGCCACCAGCAGACTGCAGGAGGGAGGTGAGCAGTACTTC
CDR3: CATSRLQEGGEQYF

D: NA
V: TRBV3-1/TRBV3-2
size: NA
J: TRBJ1-2
DNA: TGTGCCAGCAGCCTACGACCCCGCTCGCGGAAAGGCTACACCTTC
CDR3: CASSLRPRSRKGYTF

D: TRBD2
V: TRBV19
size: NA
J: TRBJ2-3
DNA: TGTGCCAGTAGGAGTAGCGGGAGTTCCTCAGATACGCAGTATTTT
CDR3: CASRSSGSSSDTQYF

D: TRBD2
V: TRBV6-5
size: NA
J: TRBJ2-1
DNA: TGTGCCAGCAGCCAAACTAGCGGGGGATACAATGAGCAGTTCTTC
CDR3: CASSQTSGGYNEQFF

D: TRBD1
V: TRBV7-9
size: NA
J: TRBJ1-4
DNA: TGTGCCAGCAGCTGGAGACAGGGTAATGAAAAACTGTTTTTT
CDR3: CASSWRQGNEKLFF

D: TRBD2
V: TRBV7-2
size: NA
J: TRBJ2-7
DNA: TGTGCCAGCAGCTTAAGGGCCCCTACTAGCGGGAGCTCCTACGAGCAGTACTTC
CDR3: CASSLRAPTSGSSYEQYF

D: TRBD1
V: TRBV10-3
size: NA
J: TRBJ1-1
DNA: TGTGCCATCAGTCAGACAGGGGTGAACACTGAAGCTTTCTTT
CDR3: CAISQTGVNTEAFF

D: NA
V: TRBV9
size: NA
J: TRBJ1-2
DNA: TGTGCCAGCAGCCCGCAAGGGGGACAAAGTTGGGACTACACCTTC
CDR3: CASSPQGGQSWDYTF

D: NA
V: TRBV6-1
size: NA
J: TRBJ2-5
DNA: TGTGCCAGCAGTGAATCGGGGAGGCAGACCCAGTACTTC
CDR3: CASSESGRQTQYF

D: NA
V: TRBV4-3
size: NA
J: TRBJ1-2
DNA: TGCGCCAGCAGTCTTCAAATGCAGGGAGGGGACTATGGCTACACCTTC
CDR3: CASSLQMQGGDYGYTF

D: NA
V: TRBV12-3/TRBV12-4
size: NA
J: TRBJ1-2
DNA: TGTGCCAGCAGTACAGGGATTGACTATGGCTACACCTTC
CDR3: CASSTGIDYGYTF

D: NA
V: TRBV30
size: NA
J: TRBJ2-7
DNA: TGTGCCTGGAGTGTACGAGGGAACTCCTACGAGCAGTACTTC
CDR3: CAWSVRGNSYEQYF

D: TRBD1
V: TRBV4-2
size: few
J: TRBJ2-7
DNA: TGTGCCAGCAGCCCGACAGGGTGGTACGAGCAGTACTTC
CDR3: CASSPTGWYEQYF